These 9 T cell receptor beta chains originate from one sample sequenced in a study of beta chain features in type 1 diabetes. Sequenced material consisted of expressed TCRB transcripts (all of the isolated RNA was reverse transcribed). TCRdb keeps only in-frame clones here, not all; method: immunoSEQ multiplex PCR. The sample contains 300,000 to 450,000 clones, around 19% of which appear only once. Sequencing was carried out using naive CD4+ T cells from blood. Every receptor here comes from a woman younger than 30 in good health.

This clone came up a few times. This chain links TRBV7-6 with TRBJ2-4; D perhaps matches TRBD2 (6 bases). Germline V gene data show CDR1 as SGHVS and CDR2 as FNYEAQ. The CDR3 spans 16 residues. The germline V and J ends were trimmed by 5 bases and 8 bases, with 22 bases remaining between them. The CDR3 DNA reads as TGTGCCAGCAGCCCCACCCAAGCGCGCGGAGGGGACATTCAGTACTTC. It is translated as CASSPTQARGGDIQYF.

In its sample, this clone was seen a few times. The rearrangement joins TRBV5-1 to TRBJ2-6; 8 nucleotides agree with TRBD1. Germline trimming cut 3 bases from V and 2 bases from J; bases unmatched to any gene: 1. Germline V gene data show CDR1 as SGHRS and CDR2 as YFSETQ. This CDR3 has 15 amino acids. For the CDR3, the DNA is TGCGCCAGCAGCTCAGGGGGCGCTGGGGCCAACGTCCTGACTTTC. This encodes CASSSGGAGANVLTF.

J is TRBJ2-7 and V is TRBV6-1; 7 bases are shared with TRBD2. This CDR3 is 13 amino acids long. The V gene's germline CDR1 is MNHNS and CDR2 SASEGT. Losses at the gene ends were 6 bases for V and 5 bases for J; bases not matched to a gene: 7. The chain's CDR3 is CASRAGGGNEQYF. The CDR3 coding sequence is TGTGCCAGCAGAGCTGGGGGGGGAAACGAGCAGTACTTC.

CDR3 sequence reads: CASSPPSQLYNEQFF. The CDR3 DNA reads TGTGCCAGCTCACCACCTTCACAGCTTTACAATGAGCAGTTCTTC. V is TRBV18 and J is TRBJ2-1; D unresolved. The CDR3 is made up of 15 amino acids. Looked up from germline, CDR1 is KGHSH and CDR2 is LQKENI. Trimming stripped 0 bases from V and 4 bases from J, with 10 bases between.

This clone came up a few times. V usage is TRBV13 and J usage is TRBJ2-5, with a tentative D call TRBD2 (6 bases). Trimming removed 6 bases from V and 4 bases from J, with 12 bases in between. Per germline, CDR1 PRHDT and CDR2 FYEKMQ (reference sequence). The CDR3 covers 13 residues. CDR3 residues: CASSVGGGETQYF. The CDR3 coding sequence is TGTGCCAGCAGTGTCGGGGGAGGAGAGACCCAGTACTTC. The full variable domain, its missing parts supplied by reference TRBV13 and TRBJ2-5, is AAGVIQSPRHLIKEKRETATLKCYPIPRHDTVYWYQQGPGQDPQFLISFYEKMQSDKGSIPDRFSAQQFSDYHSELNMSSLELGDSALYFCASSVGGGETQYFGPGTRLLVL.

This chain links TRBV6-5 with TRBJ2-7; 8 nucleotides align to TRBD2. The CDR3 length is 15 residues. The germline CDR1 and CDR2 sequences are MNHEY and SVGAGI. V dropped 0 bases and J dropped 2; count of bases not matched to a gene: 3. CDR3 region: CASSYSVAGTYEQYF. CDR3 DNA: TGTGCCAGCAGTTACTCGGTAGCGGGAACCTACGAGCAGTACTTC.

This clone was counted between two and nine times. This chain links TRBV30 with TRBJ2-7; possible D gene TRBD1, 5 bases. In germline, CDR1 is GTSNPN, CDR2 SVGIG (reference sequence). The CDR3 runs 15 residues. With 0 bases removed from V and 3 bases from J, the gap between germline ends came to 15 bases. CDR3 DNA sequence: TGTGCCTGGAGTGTCGAATTGGTCAGGGTCTACGAGCAGTACTTC. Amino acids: CAWSVELVRVYEQYF.

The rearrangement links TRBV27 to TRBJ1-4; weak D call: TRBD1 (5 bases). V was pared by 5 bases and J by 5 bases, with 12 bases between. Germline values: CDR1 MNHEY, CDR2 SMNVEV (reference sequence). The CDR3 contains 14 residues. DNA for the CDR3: TGTGCCAGCAGTCGGCGGGGGGGGAATGAAAAACTGTTTTTT. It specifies CASSRRGGNEKLFF.

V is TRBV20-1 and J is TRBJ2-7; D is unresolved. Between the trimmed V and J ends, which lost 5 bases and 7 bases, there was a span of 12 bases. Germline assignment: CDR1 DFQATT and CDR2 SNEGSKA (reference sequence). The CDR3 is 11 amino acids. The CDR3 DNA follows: TGCAGTGCTTCCGCGACTGAGGAGCAGTACTTC. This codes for CSASATEEQYF.